The entry that follows covers one T cell receptor (beta chain) sequence. The sample belongs to a study of blood T cells in healthy people across ages. The second PCR ran roughly 7 to 12 cycles with a sample-barcoded 5' primer and J-beta primers. Each CDR3 protein is one row after TCRdb ran MiXCR on the 5' RACE reads. Here the sample spans about 640,000 distinct CDR3 sequences, roughly 53% being singletons. Trimming pared 7 bases from V and 3 bases from J, leaving 15 bases between. Germline assignment: CDR1 ENHRY and CDR2 SYGVKD. CDR3 size: 14 residues. Sequenced input: blood. The TCR was taken from a man aged 55 to 70 in good health. The chain links TRBV10-3 to TRBJ2-5, with D perhaps TRBD1 (6 bases). CDR3 sequence (DNA): TGTGCCATCAAGGAGGCAGGGGCGAAAGAGACCCAGTACTTC. Amino acid sequence: CAIKEAGAKETQYF.